The rows below give T cell receptor beta chains drawn from one sample of a study of cytomegalovirus exposure and HLA in healthy donors. The repertoire was sequenced with immunoSEQ multiplex PCR; TCRdb's copy has only in-frame clones and lacks some. The sample gives some 150,000 clones, 65% to 80% of which show up once; 1.6% is in the top ten. Sequencing input: PBMCs. All receptors come from a woman aged 25 to 39 in good health and CMV-seronegative. Each CDR3 is given with its conserved first and last residue. A D gene is named only where the DNA matches it firmly. The size field is filled for only some rows; it gives once, few, many or a size class.

clone size,J gene,V gene,D gene,CDR3 DNA,CDR3 protein
few,TRBJ1-5,TRBV28,-,TGTGCCAGCAGCCTGTACAGCTATAGCAATCAGCCCCAGCATTTT,CASSLYSYSNQPQHF
-,TRBJ1-2,TRBV6-1,TRBD1,TGTGCCAGCACCCGGGACAGCTATGGCTACACCTTC,CASTRDSYGYTF
few,TRBJ1-4,TRBV27,-,TGTGCCAGCAGTTTGGGGGCCCGGAATGAAAAACTGTTTTTT,CASSLGARNEKLFF
once,TRBJ2-1,TRBV19,TRBD1,TGTGCCAGTAGTACACAGGGGGCTGGCAATGAGCAGTTCTTC,CASSTQGAGNEQFF
-,TRBJ1-1,TRBV30,-,TGTGCCTGGAATCGTTTAACTGAAGCTTTCTTT,CAWNRLTEAFF
-,TRBJ2-2,TRBV2,TRBD2,TGTGCCAGCAGTGTGGTCGGGGGGAAGTACACCGGGGAGCTGTTTTTT,CASSVVGGKYTGELFF
once,TRBJ2-4,TRBV6-1,TRBD1,TGTGCCAGCAGCCCGACAGGGGGGAACATTCAGTACTTC,CASSPTGGNIQYF
-,TRBJ2-3,TRBV6-5,-,TGTGCCAGCAAAGACAGTACTAGCACAGATACGCAGTATTTT,CASKDSTSTDTQYF
few,TRBJ2-5,TRBV7-7,TRBD1,TGTGCTAGCAGCCGGGGACAGGGAGTTGGGGAGACCCAGTACTTC,CASSRGQGVGETQYF
-,TRBJ2-5,TRBV29-1,-,TGCAGCGTTGAAGATCGCGGCCCTGGGACCCAGTACTTC,CSVEDRGPGTQYF
once,TRBJ2-3,TRBV6-5,-,TGTGCCAGCAGTTACTCCCGTAATCCGGATACGCAGTATTTT,CASSYSRNPDTQYF
-,TRBJ2-2,TRBV7-2,TRBD2,TGTGCCAGCAGCTTAGTTGGCGGGGGGGCCGGCGGGGAGCTGTTTTTT,CASSLVGGGAGGELFF
-,TRBJ1-1,TRBV29-1,-,TGCAGCTTTAGAGGGGGGGCTCTGGATTCTGAAGCTTTCTTT,CSFRGGALDSEAFF
-,TRBJ2-5,TRBV27,TRBD1,TGTGCCAGCAGTTTATGGACAGGGGAACAAGAGACCCAGTACTTC,CASSLWTGEQETQYF
-,TRBJ1-2,TRBV5-5,-,TGTGCCAGCAGCTTGACCGGGACATCTGGCTACACCTTC,CASSLTGTSGYTF
few,TRBJ1-6,TRBV19,TRBD1,TGTGCCAGTAGTACTGGGTCCGGGACAGTGGTTTCACCCCTCCACTTT,CASSTGSGTVVSPLHF